This entry concerns a single TCR beta chain. Its specific antigen is unknown. No much larger clonotype is one base removed from it; base qualities were not supplied. For CDR1 and CDR2, the germline V gene lists MNHEY and SVGAGI. V loses 0 bases of germline sequence and J loses 0 bases, and the interval between the two ends is 9 bases. The CDR3, from cysteine to phenylalanine, totals 15 residues. Just the 45-base CDR3 DNA is kept, in frame starting at base 1. For sequencing of the TCRbeta CDR3 region, genomic DNA was extracted from the sorted cells. The immunoSEQ Assay was used for sequencing of TCRbeta CDR3 regions. As stored in TCRdb, this immuneACCESS dataset retains in-frame rearrangements with V and J assigned. A fraction of the clones does not appear; measured against another copy, unresolved V genes explain less than half of the discrepancy, and the remainder lacks a known reason. In this sample the table shows fewer than 85,000 clones, approximately 82% of which occur a single time. The top ten hold 5% of the sample.

The data originate from a study of OX40 agonist ivuxolimab in advanced cancers. About the full investigation: Ivuxolimab was an agonistic, fully human IgG2 monoclonal antibody directed against OX40 (CD134), a costimulatory receptor. Of the roughly 51 dose-escalation patients, hepatocellular carcinoma was present in approximately 20, melanoma in some 15, renal cell carcinoma in 9 and head and neck cancer in 9. Intravenous ivuxolimab was administered to patients every 2 weeks at six dose levels: 0.01, 0.1, 0.3, 1.5, 3 and 10 mg/kg. Prior anti-PD-1, anti-PD-L1 or anti-CTLA-4 therapy was permitted, and checkpoint inhibitors had been received by around 39% of dose-escalation patients. The paper reports the monotherapy dose-escalation portion (N of about 51 patients) of the phase I ivuxolimab trial. Peripheral TCRbeta sequencing aimed to test whether ivuxolimab altered TCR sequence diversity and caused clonal T-cell expansion. Partial responses occurred in three dose-escalation patients, of whom one had hepatocellular carcinoma and two had cutaneous melanoma. In the dose-escalation cohort, 70% to 90% of patients were male, and the mean age was roughly 56 years with a range of roughly 23 to 79.

The trial excluded patients who had a history of autoimmune disease or who were on systemic immunosuppression. Peripheral blood for TCR sequencing was collected from all dose cohorts at baseline, on cycle 4 day 1, and on cycle 7 day 1. Samples were obtained from an open-label, multicenter, first-in-human phase I dose-escalation trial of ivuxolimab. Adults with locally advanced or metastatic melanoma, renal cell carcinoma, hepatocellular carcinoma or head and neck squamous cell carcinoma were enrolled in the trial. Before TCR sequencing, CD4+ T cells and CD8+ T cells were sorted from peripheral blood as separate populations. The paper as a whole reports these results and caveats: At doses of 0.1 to 3.0 mg/kg, clonal expansion of both CD4+ and CD8+ T cells in blood was seen between baseline and week 6. In the 0.1-3.0 mg/kg groups, partial responders had among the lowest normalized peripheral clonal expansion, particularly in CD8+ T cells. The antigen specificity of the peripheral T cells that underwent clonal expansion was not determined. Low levels of normalized T-cell clonal expansion were also shown by some nonresponding patients. After ivuxolimab, more expanded clones were found on average in CD8+ T cells than in CD4+ T cells.

The rearranged segments are TRBV6-5 and TRBJ2-7; the D element might be TRBD1 or TRBD2, as each aligns at 5 bases. This receptor was obtained from an adult with an advanced solid tumor such as melanoma, head and neck, liver or kidney cancer. The sequences come from CD4+ or CD8+ T cells sorted from blood, collected in a trial of the OX40 agonist ivuxolimab. The base sequence is TGTGCCAGCAGTTACTCGGGGGAAAGCTCCTACGAGCAGTACTTC. Its protein product is CASSYSGESSYEQYF.